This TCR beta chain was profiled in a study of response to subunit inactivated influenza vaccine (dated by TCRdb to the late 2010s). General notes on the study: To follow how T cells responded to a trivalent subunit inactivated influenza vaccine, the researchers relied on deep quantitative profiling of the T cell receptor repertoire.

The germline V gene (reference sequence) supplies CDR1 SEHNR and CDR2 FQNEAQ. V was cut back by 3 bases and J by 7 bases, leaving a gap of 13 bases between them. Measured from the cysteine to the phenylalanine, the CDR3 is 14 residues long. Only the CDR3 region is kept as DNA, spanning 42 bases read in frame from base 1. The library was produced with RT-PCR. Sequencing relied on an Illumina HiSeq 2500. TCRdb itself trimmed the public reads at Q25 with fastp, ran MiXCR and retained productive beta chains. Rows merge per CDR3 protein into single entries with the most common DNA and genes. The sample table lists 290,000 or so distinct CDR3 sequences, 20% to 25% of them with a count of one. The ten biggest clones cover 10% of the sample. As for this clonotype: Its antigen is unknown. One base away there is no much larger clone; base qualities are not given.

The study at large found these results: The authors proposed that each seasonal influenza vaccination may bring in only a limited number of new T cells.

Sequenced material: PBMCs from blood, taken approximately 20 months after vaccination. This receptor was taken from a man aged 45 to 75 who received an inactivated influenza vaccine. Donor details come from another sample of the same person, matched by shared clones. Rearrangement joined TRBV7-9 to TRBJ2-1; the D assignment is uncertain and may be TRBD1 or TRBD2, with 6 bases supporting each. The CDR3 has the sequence CASSLRGVKNEQFF. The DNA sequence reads TGTGCCAGCAGCTTGAGGGGGGTAAAAAATGAGCAGTTCTTC. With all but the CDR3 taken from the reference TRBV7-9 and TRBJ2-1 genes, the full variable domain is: DTGVSQNPRHKITKRGQNVTFRCDPISEHNRLYWYRQTLGQGPEFLTYFQNEAQLEKSRLLSDRFSAERPKGSFSTLEIQRTEQGDSAMYLCASSLRGVKNEQFFGPGTRLTVL.